The next 3 T cell receptor beta chains were all read from a single sample in a study of cytomegalovirus exposure and HLA in healthy donors. 13 Jbeta primers and 60 Vbeta primers were used for the PCR. Assay: immunoSEQ multiplex PCR; the TCRdb copy retains only in-frame clones and omits some. Of under 150,000 clones listed, over 70% are singletons. The sequencing input was PBMCs. These receptors were collected from a man aged 40-49 years in good health and CMV-seropositive.

V is TRBV5-6 and J is TRBJ2-1, with 7 bases that match TRBD1. Losses at the gene ends were 7 bases for V and 10 bases for J; bases not matched to a gene: 8. Per germline, CDR1 SGHDT and CDR2 YYEEEE. The CDR3 sequence is 12 residues long. The CDR3, as DNA: TGTGCCAGCCGGCTAAGGGGGCTGGAGCAGTTCTTC. Translation gives CASRLRGLEQFF.

The table lists this clone with a count of one. At one end the junction does not follow the germline gene, possibly because of a read error. The V call is TRBV6-1, the J call TRBJ1-2; 7 nucleotides agree with TRBD1. CDR1 MNHNS and CDR2 SASEGT come from the germline V gene. The CDR3 has 14 amino acids. The CDR3 reads CASSTRGVLYGHTF. The CDR3 nucleotides read TGTGCCAGCAGTACCAGGGGGGTCCTCTATGGCCACACCTTC.

This chain links TRBV18 with TRBJ2-3, with TRBD1 matching over 7 bases. V shed 4 bases and J 1 base; nucleotides not matched to a gene: 2. This CDR3 has 14 amino acids. CDR1 is KGHSH and CDR2 is LQKENI in the germline V gene. CDR3 protein: CASSRGQGTDTQYF. Written as DNA, the CDR3 is TGTGCCAGCTCACGTGGACAGGGCACAGATACGCAGTATTTT.